The rows below give T cell receptor beta chains drawn from one sample of a study of T cells in localized non-small cell lung cancer. TCRdb keeps only in-frame clones here, not all; method: immunoSEQ multiplex PCR. The repertoire has 100,000 or so clones, roughly 93% of them found once; the top ten carry over 3.5%. This specimen consisted of PBMCs, obtained before any cancer treatment. These TCRs come from a woman aged 40-70 years with stage II squamous cell lung carcinoma. Each CDR3 is given with its conserved first and last residue. D genes are given only for firm matches. Rows may omit the clone size; those that give it use once, few, many or a size class.

v_gene	j_gene	abundance	len	d_gene	CDR3aa	CDR3nt
TRBV19	TRBJ2-5	-	15	-	CASSTSQRPSETQYF	TGTGCCAGTAGTACCTCCCAGAGGCCGTCAGAGACCCAGTACTTC
TRBV19	TRBJ2-2	few	13	-	CASSPDYTGELFF	TGTGCCAGTAGCCCAGACTACACCGGGGAGCTGTTTTTT
TRBV9	TRBJ1-5	-	14	-	CASSDGGGNQPQHF	TGTGCCAGCAGTGATGGGGGCGGGAATCAGCCCCAGCATTTT
TRBV25-1	TRBJ1-2	once	16	TRBD1	CASDAGGGEFSYGYTF	TGTGCCAGCGATGCAGGGGGCGGCGAGTTTAGCTATGGCTACACCTTC
TRBV28	TRBJ1-5	-	12	-	CATGGFNQPQHF	TGTGCCACCGGGGGGTTCAATCAGCCCCAGCATTTT
TRBV9	TRBJ2-2	-	15	-	CASSVEGYNTGELFF	TGTGCCAGCAGCGTAGAAGGCTACAACACCGGGGAGCTGTTTTTT
TRBV18	TRBJ1-3	-	12	-	CASSLGVDTIYF	TGTGCCAGCTCACTTGGAGTGGACACCATATATTTT
TRBV6-5	TRBJ1-1	-	16	-	CASSYLSDPGDTEAFF	TGTGCCAGCAGTTATCTGTCAGATCCAGGCGACACTGAAGCTTTCTTT
TRBV12-5	TRBJ1-1	few	12	-	CASGLSGGEAFF	TGTGCTAGTGGTTTGAGTGGTGGAGAAGCTTTCTTT
TRBV7-9	TRBJ2-3	-	14	TRBD1	CASSTRGQTDTQYF	TGTGCCAGCAGCACCCGGGGACAGACAGATACGCAGTATTTT
TRBV2	TRBJ1-1	-	13	-	CASTKRSGAEAFF	TGTGCCAGCACCAAGAGATCGGGCGCTGAAGCTTTCTTT
TRBV2	TRBJ2-3	-	14	-	CASSGLAPTDTQYF	TGTGCCAGCAGTGGTTTAGCTCCCACAGATACGCAGTATTTT
TRBV5-1	TRBJ2-4	-	17	TRBD1	CASSRGTGRPPGDIQYF	TGCGCCAGCAGCCGCGGGACAGGGAGGCCCCCTGGGGACATTCAGTACTTC
TRBV28	TRBJ1-3	-	15	-	CASSFQGSSGNTIYF	TGTGCCAGCAGTTTTCAGGGATCTTCTGGAAACACCATATATTTT
TRBV2	TRBJ2-1	-	15	-	CASSVRRQAYNEQFF	TGTGCCAGCAGTGTCCGACGGCAGGCCTACAATGAGCAGTTCTTC
TRBV30	TRBJ2-7	-	14	-	CAWRVGSGYYEQYF	TGTGCCTGGAGGGTCGGTAGCGGATACTACGAGCAGTACTTC
TRBV19	TRBJ2-5	-	13	-	CASSISFRETQYF	TGTGCCAGTAGTATCAGCTTTCGGGAGACCCAGTACTTC
TRBV6-6	TRBJ1-2	-	12	-	CASSSDPMVYTF	TGTGCCAGCAGTTCGGACCCTATGGTCTACACCTTC
TRBV6-6	TRBJ1-1	-	14	TRBD1	CASSVRQGNTEAFF	TGTGCCAGCAGTGTCCGACAGGGGAACACTGAAGCTTTCTTT
TRBV5-4	TRBJ2-3	-	13	-	CASSRDSTDTQYF	TGTGCCAGCAGCCGAGACAGCACAGATACGCAGTATTTT
TRBV6-6	TRBJ1-6	-	13	-	CASKQGGNSPLHF	TGTGCCAGCAAGCAGGGTGGAAATTCACCCCTCCACTTT
TRBV11-2	TRBJ2-3	-	15	TRBD2	CASSASGSFTDTQYF	TGTGCCAGCAGCGCTAGCGGGAGCTTCACAGATACGCAGTATTTT
TRBV5-4	TRBJ2-1	-	15	TRBD2	CASSKQRGGLYEQFF	TGTGCCAGCAGCAAACAGCGGGGGGGCTTGTATGAGCAGTTCTTC
TRBV12-5	TRBJ2-5	-	12	-	CASGTDRETQYF	TGTGCTAGTGGCACCGATAGGGAGACCCAGTACTTC
TRBV5-1	TRBJ1-2	once	15	-	CASRSTTGAVGDYTF	TGCGCCAGCAGATCGACCACTGGAGCCGTAGGAGACTACACCTTC
TRBV7-8	TRBJ2-1	-	13	-	CASSLGQYNEQFF	TGTGCCAGCAGCTTGGGACAATACAATGAGCAGTTCTTC
TRBV6-4	TRBJ2-2	-	15	TRBD1	CASSPGQGAPGELFF	TGTGCCAGCAGTCCGGGACAGGGGGCTCCCGGGGAGCTGTTTTTT
TRBV28	TRBJ2-7	-	16	TRBD2	CASSLATSGGANEQYF	TGTGCCAGCAGTTTGGCGACTAGCGGGGGGGCCAACGAGCAGTACTTC